This T cell receptor (beta chain) was recovered during a study of T cells after yellow fever vaccination. The CDR3 runs 15 residues. Germline trimming cut 4 bases from V and 8 bases from J; bases unmatched to any gene: 8. The germline CDR1 and CDR2 sequences are SGHVS and FNYEAQ. TCRdb fed the 5' RACE reads into MiXCR, producing one record per CDR3 protein. The data contain 510,000 or so distinct CDR3 sequences, over 15% of them singletons. The chain employs TRBV7-6 and TRBJ2-1; 10 positions match TRBD2. The sequenced sample was PBMCs, obtained 15 days after the yellow fever booster vaccination. This TCR derives from a man between 25 and 39 years old who received the YFV17D yellow fever vaccine. The CDR3 nucleotides read TGTGCCAGCAGCTCACTCACCGGGACTAGCGATGAGCAGTTCTTC. The encoded protein is CASSSLTGTSDEQFF. Drawing the rest from reference TRBV7-6 and TRBJ2-1, the complete variable domain is GAGVSQSPRYKVTKRGQDVALRCDPISGHVSLYWYRQALGQGPEFLTYFNYEAQQDKSGLPNDRFSAERPEGSISTLTIQRTEQRDSAMYRCASSSLTGTSDEQFFGPGTRLTVL.